The 2 T cell receptor beta chains in this list originate from one sample, sequenced in a study of CD8+CD57+ T cells in acquired aplastic anemia. Profiles of TCR beta VDJ and CDR3 were generated from a genomic DNA template. TCRdb redid the calling of the reads with MiXCR, one entry per CDR3 protein. In the table there are some 200,000 distinct CDR3 sequences, almost 50% of which are singletons. CD8+CD57+ cell expansion had been shown by flow cytometry in patients chosen for sequencing. Input material: sorted CD4+, CD8+, or CD8+CD57+ T cells (not recorded which) from PBMCs. These TCRs come from a human donor with aplastic anemia.

The chain carries TRBV10-2 and TRBJ2-5; TRBD2 matches 13 bases. The V gene end was trimmed by 7 bases and the J gene end by 2 bases; junction bases not matched to a gene: 16. Germline V CDR1 and CDR2: WSHSY, SAAADI. The CDR3 loop spans 19 amino acids. The CDR3 DNA follows: TGCGCCAGCAATCCCTCTGGACTAGCGGGGGCCATGGCGCAAGAGACCCAGTACTTC. Protein: CASNPSGLAGAMAQETQYF.

This clonotype showed up many times. The chain is built from TRBV7-3 and TRBJ2-5; weak D call: TRBD2 (5 bases). V was clipped by 0 bases and J by 7 bases, with 12 bases between them. The V gene's germline CDR1 is SGHTA and CDR2 FQGTGA. CDR3 length equals 14 residues. CDR3 coding DNA: TGTGCCAGCAGCTTAACGCCTCGAGAGGGGACCCAGTACTTC. Translation gives CASSLTPREGTQYF.